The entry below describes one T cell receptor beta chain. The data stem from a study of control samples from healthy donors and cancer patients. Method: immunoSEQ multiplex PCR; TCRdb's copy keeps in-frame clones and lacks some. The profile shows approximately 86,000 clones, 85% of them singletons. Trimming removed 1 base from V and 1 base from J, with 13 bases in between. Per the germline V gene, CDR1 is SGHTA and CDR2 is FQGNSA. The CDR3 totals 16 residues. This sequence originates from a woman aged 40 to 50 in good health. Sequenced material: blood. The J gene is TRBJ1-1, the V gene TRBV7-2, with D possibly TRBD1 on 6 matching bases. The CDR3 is CASSLGGAGGNTEAFF. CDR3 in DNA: TGTGCCAGCAGCTTAGGGGGGGCAGGAGGGAACACTGAAGCTTTCTTT.